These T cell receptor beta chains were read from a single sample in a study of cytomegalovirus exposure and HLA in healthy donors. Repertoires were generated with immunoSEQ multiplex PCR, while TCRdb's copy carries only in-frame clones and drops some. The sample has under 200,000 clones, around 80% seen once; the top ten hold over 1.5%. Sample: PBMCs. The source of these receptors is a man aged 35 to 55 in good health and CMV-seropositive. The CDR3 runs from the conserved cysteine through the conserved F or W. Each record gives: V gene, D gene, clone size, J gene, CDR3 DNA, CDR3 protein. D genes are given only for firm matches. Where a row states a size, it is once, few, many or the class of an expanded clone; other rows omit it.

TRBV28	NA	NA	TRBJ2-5	TGTGCCAGCAGTTTATGGACAGTCAAAGAGACCCAGTACTTC	CASSLWTVKETQYF
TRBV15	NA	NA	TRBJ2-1	TGTGCCACCAGCAGTCCTGGCATCGGGAGAGGACTCTACAATGAGCAGTTCTTC	CATSSPGIGRGLYNEQFF
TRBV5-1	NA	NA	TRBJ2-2	TGCGCCAGGCCCGGACAGAACACCGGGGAGCTGTTTTTT	CARPGQNTGELFF
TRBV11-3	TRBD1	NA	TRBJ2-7	TGTGCCAGCAGCTTAGGAGGGGACAGCGCCTACGAGCAGTACTTC	CASSLGGDSAYEQYF
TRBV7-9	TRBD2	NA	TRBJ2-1	TGTGCCAGCAGCAGAATGGGACTAGCAGATGAGCAGTTCTTC	CASSRMGLADEQFF
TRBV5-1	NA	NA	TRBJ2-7	TGCGCCAGCAGCTTGGTTCCAGACTACGAGCAGTACTTC	CASSLVPDYEQYF
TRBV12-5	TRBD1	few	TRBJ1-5	TGTGCTAGTGGCTTGGACAGGGTCGGTCAGCCCCAGCATTTT	CASGLDRVGQPQHF
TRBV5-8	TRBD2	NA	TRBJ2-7	TGTGCCAGCAGCTTGCTAGCGGGTTCCTACGAGCAGTACTTC	CASSLLAGSYEQYF
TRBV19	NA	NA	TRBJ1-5	TGTGCCAGTAGTATTGGGGGGAATGGGGGTCAGCCCCAGCATTTT	CASSIGGNGGQPQHF
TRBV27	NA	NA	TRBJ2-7	TGTGCCAGCAGTTTATCGATCAGAAACTACGAGCAGTACTTC	CASSLSIRNYEQYF
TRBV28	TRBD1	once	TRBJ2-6	TGTGCCAGCAGTCTGGGACAGGACAACGTCCTGACTTTC	CASSLGQDNVLTF
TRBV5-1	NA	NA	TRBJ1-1	TGCGCCAGCAGCTTGACGGGACAAAAGAACACTGAAGCTTTCTTT	CASSLTGQKNTEAFF
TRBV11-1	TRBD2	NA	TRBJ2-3	TGTGCCAGCAGCTTACCCCGGGAGGTCCAGCAAGATACGCAGTATTTT	CASSLPREVQQDTQYF
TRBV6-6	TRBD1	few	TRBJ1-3	TGTGCCAGCAGGGGACAGGCGATAGCTCTGGTTAACACCATATATTTT	CASRGQAIALVNTIYF
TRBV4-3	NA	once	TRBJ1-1	TGCGCCAGCCGGGGTGTCCTGAAGGGCACTGAAGCTTTCTTT	CASRGVLKGTEAFF
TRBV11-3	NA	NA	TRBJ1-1	TGTGCCAGCAGCTTAGAGCTCCAACGGGAAATCGGTGGGACTGAAGCTTTCTTT	CASSLELQREIGGTEAFF
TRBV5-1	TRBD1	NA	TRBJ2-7	TGCGCCAGCAGCTTGCGGACAGGGCCCTACGAGCAGTACTTC	CASSLRTGPYEQYF
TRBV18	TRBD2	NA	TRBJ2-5	TGTGCCAGCTCACCACCGACGGGGCGGGAGGCCACGAGGGTGGAGACCCAGTACTTC	CASSPPTGREATRVETQYF
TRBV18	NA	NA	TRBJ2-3	TGTGCCAGCTCACCTATCGGGACTGTGACTAGCACAGATACGCAGTATTTT	CASSPIGTVTSTDTQYF
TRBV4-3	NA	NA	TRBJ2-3	TGCGCCAGCAGCCCCGGCGGTACCACAGATACGCAGTATTTT	CASSPGGTTDTQYF
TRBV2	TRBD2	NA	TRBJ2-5	TGTGCCAGCAGCCCCTCGGTAGCGGGAGAGACCCAGTACTTC	CASSPSVAGETQYF
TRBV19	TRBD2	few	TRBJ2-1	TGTGCCAGTAGTAATAAGACTAGCGGGAGACTCTCCTACAATGAGCAGTTCTTC	CASSNKTSGRLSYNEQFF
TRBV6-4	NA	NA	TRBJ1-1	TGTGCCAGCGGGGAGGCAGGAGGTGAAGCTTTCTTT	CASGEAGGEAFF
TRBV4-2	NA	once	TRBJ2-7	TGTGCCAGCAGCCAAGATGGAGGAAAGGGCAACTACGAGCAGTACTTC	CASSQDGGKGNYEQYF
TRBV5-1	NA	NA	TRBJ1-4	TGCGCCAGCAGCTTGGGAACAGCCCAGGATGAAAAACTGTTTTTT	CASSLGTAQDEKLFF
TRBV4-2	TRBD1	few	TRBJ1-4	TGTGCCAGCAGCCAAGATCGGGGACAGGGTGAAAAACTGTTTTTT	CASSQDRGQGEKLFF
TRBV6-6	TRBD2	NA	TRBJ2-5	TGTGCCAGCAGTTACTCCCGAGGACTAGCGGGAGAGACCCAGTACTTC	CASSYSRGLAGETQYF
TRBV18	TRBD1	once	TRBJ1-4	TGTGCCAGCTCACATGGGACAGCCTCTAATGAAAAACTGTTTTTT	CASSHGTASNEKLFF
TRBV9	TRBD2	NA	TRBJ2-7	TGTGCCAGCAGCACCCCGGGACTAGGCGGTGAGCAGTACTTC	CASSTPGLGGEQYF
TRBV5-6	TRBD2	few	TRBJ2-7	TGTGCCAGCAGCCCTCCCGCTAGCGGGAGGCTTTTTCTCTACGAGCAGTACTTC	CASSPPASGRLFLYEQYF
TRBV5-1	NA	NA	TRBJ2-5	TGCGCCAGCGGGCCTTTTGGGGCCCAAGAGACCCAGTACTTC	CASGPFGAQETQYF
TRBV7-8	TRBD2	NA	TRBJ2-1	TGTGCCAGCAGCCCAGGGACTAGCTATTTCTTC	CASSPGTSYFF
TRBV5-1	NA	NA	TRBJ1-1	TGCGCCAGCAGCTTGGTTGGAGCTAACACTGAAGCTTTCTTT	CASSLVGANTEAFF
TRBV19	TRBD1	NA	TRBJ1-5	TGTGCCAGTAGTTCGGACAGGGGCCAGCCCCAGCATTTT	CASSSDRGQPQHF
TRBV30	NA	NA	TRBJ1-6	TGTGCCTGGGACAGAATCAATTCACCCCTCCACTTT	CAWDRINSPLHF
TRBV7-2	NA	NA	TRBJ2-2	TGTGCCAGCAGCTTATACTCCGGGGAGCTGTTTTTT	CASSLYSGELFF
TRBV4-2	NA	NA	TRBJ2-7	TGTGCCAGCAGCCCCCGGGCGGACAACTCCTACGAGCAGTACTTC	CASSPRADNSYEQYF
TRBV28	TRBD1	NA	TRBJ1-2	TGTGCCAGCAGTTCCGGGACAGCTAACTATGGCTACACCTTC	CASSSGTANYGYTF
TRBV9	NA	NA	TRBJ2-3	TGTGCCAGCAGCGTAGGAAGCTCAGATACGCAGTATTTT	CASSVGSSDTQYF
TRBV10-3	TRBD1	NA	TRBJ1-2	TGTGCCATCAGCCAGGGGGCAAGCTATGGCTACACCTTC	CAISQGASYGYTF
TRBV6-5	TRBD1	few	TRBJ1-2	TGTGCCAGCAGTTACTCGACGGACAGGGGCTACACCTTC	CASSYSTDRGYTF
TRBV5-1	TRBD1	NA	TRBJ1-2	TGCGCCAGCAGCTTCCGGACAGGGACTGAGCCGGGCTATGGCTACACCTTC	CASSFRTGTEPGYGYTF
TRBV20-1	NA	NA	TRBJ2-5	TGCAGTGCTACTCGGGAGACCCAGTACTTC	CSATRETQYF
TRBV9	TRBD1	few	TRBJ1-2	TGTGCCAGCAGCCCGGGGGACAGGGGGGATTATGGCTACACCTTC	CASSPGDRGDYGYTF
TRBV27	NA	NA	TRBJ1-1	TGTGCCAGCAGTTTAGGGGGGGGAACTGAAGCTTTCTTT	CASSLGGGTEAFF
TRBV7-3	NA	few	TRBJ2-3	TGTGCCAGCAGCGGAGGGGCTGAAGATACGCAGTATTTT	CASSGGAEDTQYF
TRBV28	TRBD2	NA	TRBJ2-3	TGTGCCAGCAGTTTCTTTGAGGGAGGGTCCACAGATACGCAGTATTTT	CASSFFEGGSTDTQYF
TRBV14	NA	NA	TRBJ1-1	TGTGCCAGCAGTATACTCCCAAGCGAGAGGGCTGAAGCTTTCTTT	CASSILPSERAEAFF
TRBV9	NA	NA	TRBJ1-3	TGTGCCAGCAGCGTAGGGGCAGGAGGGACCTCTGGAAACACCATATATTTT	CASSVGAGGTSGNTIYF
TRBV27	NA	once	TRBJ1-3	TGTGCCAGCAGTTTATCTCAGGGCCCAAGCTCTGGAAACACCATATATTTT	CASSLSQGPSSGNTIYF